A single sample is the source of the 32 T cell receptor beta chains below, sequenced in a study of CD8+CD57+ T cells in acquired aplastic anemia. Patients who underwent sequencing had shown CD8+CD57+ cell expansion by flow cytometry. For CDR3 and TCR beta VDJ profiling, genomic DNA was the template used. TCRdb passed the reads through MiXCR, listing each CDR3 protein once. The repertoire holds roughly 250,000 distinct CDR3 sequences, with less than 85% as singletons. The sequencing sample was made of sorted CD4+, CD8+, or CD8+CD57+ T cells (not recorded which) from PBMCs. These TCRs come from a human donor with aplastic anemia.

The chain carries TRBV6-4 and TRBJ2-1, with D unresolved. V lost 6 bases, J lost 5 bases, and 5 bases lay in between. Germline V gene sequence: CDR1 MRHNA, CDR2 SNTAGT. This CDR3 region has 11 residues. The CDR3 is CASRVDNEQFF. DNA of the CDR3: TGTGCCAGCAGGGTAGACAATGAGCAGTTCTTC.

The chain links TRBV7-3 to TRBJ1-2; TRBD1 matches at 8 bases. The V gene's germline CDR1 is SGHTA and CDR2 FQGTGA. The CDR3 loop spans 13 amino acids. V gave up 5 bases and J gave up 7 bases; unmatched junction bases: 6. The CDR3 loop is CASSQGAGGGYTF. DNA of the CDR3: TGTGCCAGCAGCCAGGGGGCTGGAGGTGGCTACACCTTC.

This clonotype came up once. The CDR3 here is CASGVGGFDEQYF. CDR3 DNA: TGTGCCAGCGGGGTGGGCGGGTTCGACGAGCAGTACTTC. The rearrangement links TRBV2 to TRBJ2-7; perhaps TRBD2 as D (5 bases). V was clipped by 8 bases and J by 5 bases, with 16 bases between them. Germline loops: CDR1 SNHLY, CDR2 FYNNEI. The CDR3 runs to 13 residues.

The chain employs TRBV7-8 and TRBJ2-7, with 7 positions matching TRBD1. The CDR3 runs 18 residues. V lost 1 base to trimming and J lost 1 base; unmatched junction nucleotides: 13. Germline CDR1 is SGHVS and CDR2 is FQNEAQ. The CDR3 nucleotides are TGTGCCAGCAGCTTAGATCCAGACGGGACAGCGCATTCCTACGAGCAGTACGTC. Encoded protein: CASSLDPDGTAHSYEQYV.

This clonotype was recorded a few times. The DNA is left out, because the CDR3 cannot be placed on it with certainty; the CDR3 is given as TCRdb lists it. The CDR3 reads CASSSSGTQYFHPF. The chain has TRBV7-9 and TRBJ2-3. The CDR3 spans 14 residues, counting both ends. Germline V CDR1 and CDR2: SEHNR, FQNEAQ (reference sequence).

About this clonotype: A read error may account for a junction end that differs from germline. The chain joins TRBV2 to TRBJ1-5; the D is unclear. The CDR3 is 13 amino acids. Germline values: CDR1 SNHLY, CDR2 FYNNEI. The CDR3, as DNA: TGTGCCAGCAGCGGCACAGTATCACAGCCCCGGCATTTT. Protein sequence: CASSGTVSQPRHF. Full variable domain (missing parts from reference TRBV2 and TRBJ1-5): EPEVTQTPSHQVTQMGQEVILRCVPISNHLYFYWYRQILGQKVEFLVSFYNNEISEKSEIFDDQFSVERPDGSNFTLKIRSTKLEDSAMYFCASSGTVSQPRHFGDGTRLSIL.

In its sample, this clonotype was seen a few times. The chain is built from TRBV7-8 and TRBJ2-3; D not resolved. Trimming pared 0 bases from V and 6 bases from J, leaving 10 bases between. This CDR3 has 14 residues. Germline V CDR1 and CDR2: SGHVS, FQNEAQ. CDR3: CASSLAPDPDTQYF. Written as DNA, the CDR3 is TGTGCCAGCAGCTTAGCTCCAGATCCGGATACGCAGTATTTT.

This chain joins TRBV7-7 and TRBJ2-7; 12 bases map to TRBD2. Unmatched junction bases numbered 8, after V lost 2 bases and J lost 3 bases. The germline gives CDR1 SSHAT, CDR2 FNYEAQ (reference sequence). This CDR3 has 17 residues. In DNA form, the CDR3 reads TGTGCCAGCAGCTTAATCCTAGCGGGGGGGCGATACTACGAGCAGTACTTC. This sequence encodes CASSLILAGGRYYEQYF.

This clonotype was recorded a few times. The chain joins TRBV7-9 to TRBJ1-2; D is possibly TRBD1 (5 bases). The CDR3 length is 15 residues. Deletions cut 3 bases from V and 14 bases from J, with 25 bases between. Germline loops: CDR1 SEHNR, CDR2 FQNEAQ (reference sequence). Written as DNA, the CDR3 is TGTGCCAGCAGCTTTCAAAGAGGCGGGGGGTACGATGAGACCTTC. As protein: CASSFQRGGGYDETF.

The chain has TRBV7-2 and TRBJ1-1; no firm D call. In germline, CDR1 is SGHTA, CDR2 FQGNSA. The ends were cut back, 1 base at V and 11 bases at J, with 20 bases in the middle. The CDR3 has 15 residues. The CDR3 DNA is TGTGCCAGCAGCTTAGAAGTGGGCGCCAACTATGGCGCTTTCTTT. Protein sequence: CASSLEVGANYGAFF.

Notes on this clonotype: A junction end diverges from the germline sequence, so it may reflect a read error. The chain recombines TRBV5-1 with TRBJ2-7; 7 bases agree with TRBD2. CDR3 length equals 13 residues. Germline V CDR1 and CDR2: SGHRS, YFSETQ. The CDR3 DNA sequence: TGTGCCAGCACCGTGACTAGCTCCGACGAGCAGTACTTC. It specifies CASTVTSSDEQYF.

The chain joins TRBV19 to TRBJ2-3, with D possibly being TRBD2 (7 bases). Germline V gene data show CDR1 as LNHDA and CDR2 as SQIVND (reference sequence). Trimming removed 9 bases at V and 5 bases at J, with 21 bases between. The CDR3 is made up of 15 amino acids. In nucleotides, the CDR3 is TGTGCCAGCAGCATAGGCGGGGGCGCGAAAGATACGCAGTATTTT. It encodes CASSIGGGAKDTQYF.

The rearrangement uses TRBV2 and TRBJ1-4; tentatively, D is TRBD1 (6 bases). V was shortened by 2 bases and J by 17 bases, with 24 bases between the two germline ends. Germline CDR1 SNHLY, CDR2 FYNNEI. This CDR3 has 15 residues. CDR3 sequence (DNA): TGTGCCAGCAGTGAAAGGGGGACCCATGAGCAGTTCTTCTTTTTT. Its protein product is CASSERGTHEQFFFF. Drawing the rest from reference TRBV2 and TRBJ1-4, the complete variable domain is EPEVTQTPSHQVTQMGQEVILRCVPISNHLYFYWYRQILGQKVEFLVSFYNNEISEKSEIFDDQFSVERPDGSNFTLKIRSTKLEDSAMYFCASSERGTHEQFFFFGSGTQLSVL.

Points on this clonotype: At one end, the junction sequence differs from germline, possibly due to a read error. The V call is TRBV7-3, the J call TRBJ2-5; possible D gene TRBD1, 5 bases. Germline values: CDR1 SGHTA, CDR2 FQGTGA. CDR3 length equals 12 residues. This CDR3 is CAVLGAAETENF. The CDR3 nucleotides read TGTGCCGTTCTTGGGGCGGCGGAGACCGAGAACTTC.

This clonotype was recorded only once. The chain has TRBV2 and TRBJ1-2; D uncertain. Looked up from germline, CDR1 is SNHLY and CDR2 is FYNNEI. This CDR3 has 14 residues. Trimming cost V 4 bases and J 3 bases, with 12 bases left between them. The CDR3 loop reads CASSGSGVDYGYTF. In nucleotides, the CDR3 is TGTGCCAGCAGTGGCAGTGGCGTTGACTATGGCTACACCTTC.

In the case of this clonotype: The CDR3 end shows no conserved phenylalanine or tryptophan, and so a read error is likely. The DNA is left out, because the CDR3 cannot be placed on it with certainty; the CDR3 is given as TCRdb lists it. The chain has TRBV9 and TRBJ2-4; the table's D gene call, TRBD2, was not cross checked with the DNA. The CDR3 spans 12 amino acids, including both terminal residues. CDR1 and CDR2 (germline): SGDLS, YYNGEE. CDR3 loop: CASGFQRGGGYD.

This clonotype was detected only once. CDR3 loop: CSASAGGDYNEQFF. DNA of the CDR3: TGCAGTGCTAGCGCGGGAGGGGACTACAATGAGCAGTTCTTC. The chain combines TRBV20-1 with TRBJ2-1; 9 nucleotides agree with TRBD2. V dropped 3 bases and J dropped 3; count of bases not matched to a gene: 3. Germline CDR1 is DFQATT and CDR2 is SNEGSKA (reference sequence). The CDR3 is 14 amino acids.

As regards this clonotype: The CDR3 does not close with the conserved phenylalanine or tryptophan, likely indicating a read error. No DNA is shown, since the ends of the CDR3 on it are uncertain; the CDR3 is the one TCRdb lists. The chain recombines TRBV7-9 with TRBJ2-7; TRBD2 is the table's D call and was not checked against the DNA. Germline CDR1 and CDR2: SEHNR and FQNEAQ (reference sequence). The CDR3 is 11 amino acids long, termini counted. CDR3 loop: CASRYKRSGGR.

The CDR3 DNA sequence: TGTGCCAGCAGCTTGGAGCCGGACATCACCGAATACGAGCAGTACTTC. Protein: CASSLEPDITEYEQYF. The rearrangement uses TRBV5-6 and TRBJ2-7; a weak D match, TRBD1 (5 bases). The V and J ends lost 0 bases and 4 bases respectively, with 17 bases between them. The CDR3 runs to 16 residues. Per germline, CDR1 SGHDT and CDR2 YYEEEE.

This clonotype was detected once. This chain joins TRBV29-1 and TRBJ2-5, with D unresolved. The length of the CDR3 is 14 residues. V was shortened by 2 bases and J by 1 base, with 11 bases between the two germline ends. Germline CDR1 is SQVTM and CDR2 is ANQGSEA. Written as DNA, the CDR3 is TGCAGCGTTGAACTACCCCCTTCCCAAGAGACCCAGTACTTC. The encoded protein is CSVELPPSQETQYF.

The J gene is TRBJ2-7, the V gene TRBV7-9; 7 nucleotides agree with TRBD2. Germline CDR1 is SEHNR and CDR2 is FQNEAQ (reference sequence). This CDR3 is built from 18 residues. J gave up 4 bases and V 3 bases, and 18 bases lay outside the gene matches. For the CDR3, the DNA is TGTGCCAGCAGCTTTCAAAGAAGCGGGACGGGCGATGAGTACGAGCAGTACGTC. Its translation: CASSFQRSGTGDEYEQYV.

The chain combines TRBV19 with TRBJ2-3; 10 bases are a match to TRBD2. Germline lookup yields CDR1 LNHDA and CDR2 SQIVND (reference sequence). This CDR3 has 14 residues. The V gene end was trimmed by 5 bases and the J gene end by 13 bases; junction bases not matched to a gene: 12. CDR3 nucleotides: TGTGCCAGTAGTTTAGCGGGAGGTCCCTATAATGAGTATTTT. It codes for CASSLAGGPYNEYF. The full variable domain, its missing parts supplied by reference TRBV19 and TRBJ2-3, is DGGITQSPKYLFRKEGQNVTLSCEQNLNHDAMYWYRQDPGQGLRLIYYSQIVNDFQKGDIAEGYSVSREKKESFPLTVTSAQKNPTAFYLCASSLAGGPYNEYFGPGTRLTVL.

Details on this clonotype: At one of its ends the junction is not consistent with the germline gene, which may arise from a read error. The chain recombines TRBV11-3 with TRBJ2-3, with no clear D. Germline values: CDR1 SGHNT, CDR2 YENEEA. There are 12 residues in the CDR3. The CDR3 region is CASSVELDAQYF. For the CDR3, the DNA is TGTGCCAGCAGCGTAGAGTTAGATGCGCAGTATTTT.

This chain connects TRBV7-6 to TRBJ2-7; perhaps TRBD2 as D (6 bases). From germline, CDR1 is SGHVS and CDR2 FNYEAQ. V dropped 7 bases and J dropped 12 bases, with 25 bases sitting between them. The CDR3 has 14 residues. The CDR3 protein is CASTLGGDSYEAYF. CDR3 nucleotides: TGTGCCAGCACCCTAGGCGGGGACTCCTACGAGGCGTACTTC.

The V gene is TRBV5-4, the J gene TRBJ2-7, with TRBD1 matching 7 bases. CDR3 length: 18 residues. Trimming at V came to 4 bases and at J to 1 base, leaving 17 bases not matched to a gene. CDR1 SGHNT and CDR2 YYREEE come from the germline V gene (reference sequence). This chain's CDR3 is CASSVTGYGTALSYEQYV. Written as DNA, the CDR3 is TGTGCCAGCAGCGTGACAGGATACGGGACAGCCCTTTCCTACGAGCAGTACGTC.

The genes are TRBV7-9 and TRBJ2-3; D is uncertain. V dropped 4 bases and J dropped 7 bases, with 12 bases sitting between them. The length of the CDR3 is 13 residues. Germline V CDR1 and CDR2: SEHNR, FQNEAQ (reference sequence). The CDR3 protein is CASSWGDTYTQYF. CDR3 sequence (DNA): TGTGCCAGCAGCTGGGGTGACACCTATACGCAGTATTTT.

This clonotype was found a few times. V usage is TRBV11-3 and J usage is TRBJ2-7; 7 nucleotides align to TRBD1. CDR3 size: 14 residues. The junction had 3 bases not matched to a gene; V was cut back by 0 bases and J by 4 bases. Germline assignment: CDR1 SGHNT and CDR2 YENEEA. Here the CDR3 DNA reads TGTGCCAGCAGCTTAGATCTGACAGGGTACGAGCAGTACGTC. The encoded protein is CASSLDLTGYEQYV.

The CDR3 nucleotides read TGTGCCAGCAGCGTATACCAGAACTCCTACAATAAGCTCCTGACTTTC. It encodes CASSVYQNSYNKLLTF. This sequence joins TRBV9 and TRBJ2-6; D gene unclear. Trimming cost V 1 base and J 14 bases, with 22 bases left between them. This CDR3 has 16 amino acids. Looked up from germline, CDR1 is SGDLS and CDR2 is YYNGEE. Looking up the rest from reference TRBV9 and TRBJ2-6 gives the full variable domain: DSGVTQTPKHLITATGQRVTLRCSPRSGDLSVYWYQQSLDQGLQFLIQYYNGEERAKGNILERFSAQQFPDLHSELNLSSLELGDSALYFCASSVYQNSYNKLLTFGAGSRLTVL.

V is TRBV19 and J is TRBJ1-2, with TRBD1 matching 9 bases. The CDR3 loop spans 13 amino acids. The germline CDR1 and CDR2 sequences are LNHDA and SQIVND (reference sequence). J was trimmed by 6 bases and V by 8 bases; bases with no gene match: 7. CDR3 region: CASRDRDVDGYTF. The CDR3 DNA reads as TGTGCCAGTCGGGACAGGGACGTCGATGGCTACACCTTC.

The chain recombines TRBV14 with TRBJ1-2; D may be TRBD1 (5 bases). V was cut by 2 bases and J by 3 bases, with 13 bases left in between. Per the germline V gene, CDR1 is SGHDN and CDR2 is FVKESK. This CDR3 contains 15 residues. CDR3 in amino acids: CASSQSGQGHYGYTF. The DNA of the CDR3 is TGTGCCAGCAGCCAATCGGGGCAGGGACACTATGGCTACACCTTC.

Note on this clonotype: The junction differs from germline at one of its ends, possibly a read error. J is TRBJ2-3 and V is TRBV2; maybe TRBD2 (7 bases). Germline CDR1 is SNHLY and CDR2 is FYNNEI. This CDR3 has 13 residues. CDR3 coding DNA: TGTGCCAGCGGGGAGGGGGTGACCGATACGCCGTATTTT. Amino acid sequence: CASGEGVTDTPYF.

V and J are TRBV10-3 and TRBJ1-3; no reliable D call. The CDR3 extends over 14 amino acids. Germline assignment: CDR1 ENHRY and CDR2 SYGVKD. With 3 bases removed from V and 4 bases from J, the gap between germline ends came to 10 bases. In nucleotides, the CDR3 is TGTGCCATCAGTGATACCTCTTTCGGAAACACCATATATTTT. Translating gives CAISDTSFGNTIYF.